A few counts support the clone carrying this T cell receptor (beta chain). This sample stems from a study of tumor-infiltrating lymphocytes in primary liver carcinoma. After removal of 4 bases from V and 4 bases from J, the junction contained 3 bases not matched to a gene. CDR3 size: 15 residues. The V gene's germline CDR1 is KGHDR and CDR2 SFDVKD. A primer matching the constant region was used to make TCR beta cDNA from 500 ng of total RNA. Researchers made the TCR beta libraries by running three nested multiplex PCR rounds with slightly modified ARM-PCR. It was with TRBV1-TRBV30 forward primers and a C-beta reverse primer that the first two PCR rounds were run, at about 10 cycles each. TCRdb re-called the multiplex PCR reads with MiXCR, one entry per CDR3 protein. In the table there are fewer than 400,000 distinct CDR3 sequences, over 55% of which are singletons. For blood RNA, unsorted whole blood served as the source, and germline DNA was extracted too. Four milliliters of peripheral blood were gathered ahead of the operation.

The receptor was derived from a man between 35 and 55 years old with primary liver carcinoma and hepatitis B virus infection. The sample was peripheral blood. The chain links TRBV24-1 to TRBJ1-5, with 10 bases that match TRBD1. The CDR3 reads CATSEPGQGNQPQHF. In DNA, the CDR3 is TGTGCCACCAGTGAGCCGGGACAGGGGAATCAGCCCCAGCATTTT.